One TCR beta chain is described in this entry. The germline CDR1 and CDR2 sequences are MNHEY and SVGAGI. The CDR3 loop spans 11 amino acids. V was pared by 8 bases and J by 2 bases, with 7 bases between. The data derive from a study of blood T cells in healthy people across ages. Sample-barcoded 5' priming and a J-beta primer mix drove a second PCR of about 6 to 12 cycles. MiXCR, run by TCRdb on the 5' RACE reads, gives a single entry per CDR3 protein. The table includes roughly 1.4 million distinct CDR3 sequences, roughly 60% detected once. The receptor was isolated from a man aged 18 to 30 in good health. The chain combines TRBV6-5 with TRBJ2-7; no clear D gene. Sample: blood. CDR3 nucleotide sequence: TGTGCCAGCGGTAAGGCCTACGAGCAGTACTTC. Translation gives CASGKAYEQYF.